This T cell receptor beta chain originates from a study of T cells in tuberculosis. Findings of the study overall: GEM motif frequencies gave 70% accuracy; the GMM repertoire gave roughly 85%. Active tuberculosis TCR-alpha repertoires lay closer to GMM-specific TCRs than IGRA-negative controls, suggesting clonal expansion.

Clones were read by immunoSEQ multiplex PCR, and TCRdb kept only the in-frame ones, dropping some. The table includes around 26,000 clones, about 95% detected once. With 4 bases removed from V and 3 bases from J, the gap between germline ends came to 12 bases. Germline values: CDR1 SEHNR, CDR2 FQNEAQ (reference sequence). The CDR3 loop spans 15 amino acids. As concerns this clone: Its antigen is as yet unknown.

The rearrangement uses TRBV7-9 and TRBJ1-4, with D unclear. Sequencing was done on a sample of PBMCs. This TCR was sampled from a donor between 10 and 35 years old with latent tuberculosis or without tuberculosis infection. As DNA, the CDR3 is TGTGCCAGCAGCTCCCCTTACGGAGCTAATGAAAAACTGTTTTTT. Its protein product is CASSSPYGANEKLFF.